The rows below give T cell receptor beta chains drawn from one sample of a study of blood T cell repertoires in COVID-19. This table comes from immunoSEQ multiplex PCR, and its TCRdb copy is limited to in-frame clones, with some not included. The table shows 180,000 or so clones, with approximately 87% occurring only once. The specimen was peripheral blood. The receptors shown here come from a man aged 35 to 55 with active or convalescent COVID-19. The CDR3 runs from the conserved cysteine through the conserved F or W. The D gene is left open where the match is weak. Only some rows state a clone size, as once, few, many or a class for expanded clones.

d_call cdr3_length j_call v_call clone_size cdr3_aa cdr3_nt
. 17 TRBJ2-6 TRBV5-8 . CASTRGDIPSGANVLTF TGTGCCAGCACCAGAGGGGACATACCCTCTGGGGCCAACGTCCTGACTTTC
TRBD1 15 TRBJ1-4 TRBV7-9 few CASSLGQGVGEKLFF TGTGCCAGCAGTCTTGGACAGGGTGTAGGTGAAAAACTGTTTTTT
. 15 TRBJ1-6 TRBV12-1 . CASSFAGTGSSPLHF TGTGCCAGCAGCTTTGCTGGGACAGGGAGTTCACCCCTCCACTTT
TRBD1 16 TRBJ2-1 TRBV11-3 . CASSLVWTGDYNEQFF TGTGCCAGCAGCTTAGTTTGGACAGGGGACTACAATGAGCAGTTCTTC
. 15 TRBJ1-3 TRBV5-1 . CASRVDFYSGNTIYF TGCGCCAGCAGGGTGGACTTTTACTCTGGAAACACCATATATTTT
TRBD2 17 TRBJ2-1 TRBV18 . CASSPLEGRVSYNEQFF TGTGCCAGCTCACCATTGGAGGGGAGGGTCTCCTACAATGAGCAGTTCTTC
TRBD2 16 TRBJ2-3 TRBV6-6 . CASSSRGGAGTDTQYF TGTGCCAGCAGTTCGCGCGGGGGGGCGGGGACAGATACGCAGTATTTT
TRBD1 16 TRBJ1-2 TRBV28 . CASSGNRGRGPYGYTF TGTGCCAGCAGCGGAAATCGGGGCAGGGGGCCCTATGGCTACACCTTC
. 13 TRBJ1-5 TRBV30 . CAWRGARDQPQHF TGTGCCTGGAGGGGGGCCAGGGATCAGCCCCAGCATTTT
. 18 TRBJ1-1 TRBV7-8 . CASSFRFPRSQLNTEAFF TGTGCCAGCAGCTTCAGATTTCCCCGGAGCCAACTGAACACTGAAGCTTTCTTT
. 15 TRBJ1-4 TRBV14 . CASSPRTATNEKLFF TGTGCCAGCAGCCCCAGGACAGCAACTAATGAAAAACTGTTTTTT
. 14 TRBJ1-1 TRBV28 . CASSRTGTDTEAFF TGTGCCAGCAGCCGGACCGGGACTGACACTGAAGCTTTCTTT
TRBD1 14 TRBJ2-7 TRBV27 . CASSPGQGTYEQYF TGTGCCAGCAGTCCGGGACAGGGAACCTACGAGCAGTACTTC
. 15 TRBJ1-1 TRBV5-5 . CASSLWQGLNTEAFF TGTGCCAGCAGCTTGTGGCAGGGCCTGAACACTGAAGCTTTCTTT
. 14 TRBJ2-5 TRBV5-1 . CASSPQAGRETQYF TGCGCCAGCAGCCCACAGGCAGGGCGGGAGACCCAGTACTTC
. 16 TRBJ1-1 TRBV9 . CASSVGARGGGTEAFF TGTGCCAGCAGCGTAGGGGCAAGAGGGGGTGGCACTGAAGCTTTCTTT
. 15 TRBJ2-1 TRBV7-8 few CASSLAEDSYNEQFF TGTGCCAGCAGCTTAGCAGAGGACAGCTACAATGAGCAGTTCTTC
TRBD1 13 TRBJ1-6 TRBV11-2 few CASSRQGMWPLHF TGTGCCAGCAGCCGACAGGGGATGTGGCCCCTCCACTTT
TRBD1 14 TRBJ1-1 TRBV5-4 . CASSLRQGWTEAFF TGTGCCAGCAGCTTACGACAGGGTTGGACTGAAGCTTTCTTT
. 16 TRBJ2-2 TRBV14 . CASTLGRTSRTGELFF TGTGCCAGCACCTTAGGAAGAACTAGCCGTACCGGGGAGCTGTTTTTT
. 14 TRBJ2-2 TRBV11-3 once CASSLDPTTGELFF TGTGCCAGCAGCTTAGATCCGACAACCGGGGAGCTGTTTTTT
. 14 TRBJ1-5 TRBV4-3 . CASSQVRAHQPQHF TGCGCCAGCAGCCAAGTCAGGGCTCATCAGCCCCAGCATTTT
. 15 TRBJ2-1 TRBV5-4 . CASSLGQITYNEQFF TGTGCCAGCAGCTTGGGACAGATTACCTACAATGAGCAGTTCTTC
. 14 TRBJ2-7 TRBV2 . CASSTSSQPYEQYF TGTGCCAGCAGTACAAGTAGCCAACCCTACGAGCAGTACTTC
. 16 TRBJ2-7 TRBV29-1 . CSVYLNGRTGRNEQYF TGCAGCGTTTACCTGAACGGGAGGACAGGGCGGAACGAGCAGTACTTC
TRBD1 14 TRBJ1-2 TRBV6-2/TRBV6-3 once CASSYFQGVDGYTF TGTGCCAGCAGTTACTTTCAGGGGGTGGATGGCTACACCTTC
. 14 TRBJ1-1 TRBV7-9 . CASSSRGGNTEAFF TGTGCCAGCAGCTCGCGGGGGGGAAACACTGAAGCTTTCTTT
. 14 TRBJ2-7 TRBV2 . CASRGDSSSYEQYF TGTGCCAGCAGGGGTGACAGCAGCTCCTACGAGCAGTACTTC
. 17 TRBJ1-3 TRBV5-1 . CASSSGLDRLSGNTIYF TGCGCCAGCAGCTCTGGACTTGACAGGCTCTCTGGAAACACCATATATTTT
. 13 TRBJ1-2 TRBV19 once CASSRALSYGYTF TGTGCCAGTAGTAGGGCCCTGTCCTATGGCTACACCTTC
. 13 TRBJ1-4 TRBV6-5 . CASRWAGGEKLFF TGTGCCAGCAGGTGGGCCGGCGGGGAAAAACTGTTTTTT
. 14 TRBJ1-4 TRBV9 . CASSAFTGNEKLFF TGTGCCAGCAGCGCATTTACAGGAAATGAAAAACTGTTTTTT
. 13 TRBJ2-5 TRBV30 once CASRMAVAETQYF TGTGCCTCCAGAATGGCAGTGGCAGAGACCCAGTACTTC
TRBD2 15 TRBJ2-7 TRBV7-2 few CASSFGRGVAYEQYF TGTGCCAGCAGCTTTGGGCGGGGGGTCGCCTACGAGCAGTACTTC
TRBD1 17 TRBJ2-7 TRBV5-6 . CASSEPGTGQGGHEQYF TGTGCCAGCAGCGAGCCCGGGACGGGACAGGGGGGACACGAGCAGTACTTC
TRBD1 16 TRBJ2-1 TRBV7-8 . CASSLAGTGGFNEQFF TGTGCCAGCAGCTTAGCCGGGACAGGGGGCTTCAATGAGCAGTTCTTC
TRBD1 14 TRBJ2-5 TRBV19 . CASNIKGGGETQYF TGTGCCAGCAATATCAAAGGGGGCGGGGAGACCCAGTACTTC
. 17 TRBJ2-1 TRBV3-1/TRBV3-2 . CASSRKMAGSQRNEQFF TGTGCCAGCAGCCGAAAGATGGCCGGGTCCCAGAGGAATGAGCAGTTCTTC
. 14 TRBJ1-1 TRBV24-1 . CATSPGHPNTEAFF TGTGCCACCAGTCCGGGACACCCGAACACTGAAGCTTTCTTT
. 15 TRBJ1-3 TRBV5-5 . CASSRIRSSGNTIYF TGTGCCAGCAGCAGAATACGGAGTTCTGGAAACACCATATATTTT
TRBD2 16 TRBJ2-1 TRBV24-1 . CATSDVGTSGINEQFF TGTGCCACCAGTGATGTGGGGACTAGCGGCATTAATGAGCAGTTCTTC
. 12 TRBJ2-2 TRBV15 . CAGGQGTGELFF TGTGCCGGGGGCCAGGGCACCGGGGAGCTGTTTTTT
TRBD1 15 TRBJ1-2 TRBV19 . CASSMPRDSSYGYTF TGTGCCAGTAGTATGCCCCGGGACAGTTCTTATGGCTACACCTTC
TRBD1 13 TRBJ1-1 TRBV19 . CASKTGGFTEAFF TGTGCCAGTAAAACAGGGGGCTTCACTGAAGCTTTCTTT
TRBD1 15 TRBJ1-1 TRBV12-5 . CASGLELTGGKVAFF TGTGCTAGTGGTTTGGAATTGACAGGGGGCAAGGTAGCTTTCTTT
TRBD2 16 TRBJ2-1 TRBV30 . CAWSVRGSGGYNEQFF TGTGCCTGGAGTGTACGAGGTAGCGGGGGATACAATGAGCAGTTCTTC
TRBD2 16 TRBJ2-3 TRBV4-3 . CASSQDLRGVQDTQYF TGCGCCAGCAGCCAAGATTTGCGGGGGGTCCAGGATACGCAGTATTTT
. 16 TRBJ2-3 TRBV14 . CASSQDRGVWTDTQYF TGTGCCAGCAGCCAAGACAGGGGAGTATGGACAGATACGCAGTATTTT
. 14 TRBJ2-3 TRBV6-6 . CASSMGPSTDTQYF TGTGCCAGCAGTATGGGGCCTAGCACAGATACGCAGTATTTT
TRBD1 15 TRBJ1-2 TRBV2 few CASRRDRGANYGYTF TGTGCCAGCAGACGGGACAGAGGAGCTAACTATGGCTACACCTTC
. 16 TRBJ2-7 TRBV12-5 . CASGLVFYEDTVEQYF TGTGCTAGTGGTTTGGTATTCTACGAGGACACCGTCGAGCAGTACTTC
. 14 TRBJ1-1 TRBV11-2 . CASSSLEGLTEAFF TGTGCCAGCAGCTCCCTCGAGGGACTCACTGAAGCTTTCTTT
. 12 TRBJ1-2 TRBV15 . CATSSGGKGYTF TGTGCCACCAGTTCGGGCGGGAAAGGCTACACCTTC